This TCR beta chain emerged from a study of blood T cell repertoires in COVID-19. CDR1 is MNHEY, CDR2 SMNVEV, per germline (reference sequence). The CDR3 length is 14 residues. Between the trimmed V and J ends, which lost 1 base and 7 bases, there was a span of 13 bases. The assay was immunoSEQ multiplex PCR, and TCRdb's table has in-frame clones only and misses some. The sample shows about half a million clones, approximately 91% of them seen only once. This TCR derives from a woman aged 55 to 70 who had recovered from COVID-19. The sequenced material came from PBMCs or T cells enriched from blood (not recorded which). The chain links TRBV27 to TRBJ1-2; tentatively, D is TRBD1 (6 bases). The chain's CDR3 is CASSLWGGQGGYTF. The CDR3 DNA sequence: TGTGCCAGCAGTTTATGGGGGGGGCAGGGTGGCTACACCTTC.